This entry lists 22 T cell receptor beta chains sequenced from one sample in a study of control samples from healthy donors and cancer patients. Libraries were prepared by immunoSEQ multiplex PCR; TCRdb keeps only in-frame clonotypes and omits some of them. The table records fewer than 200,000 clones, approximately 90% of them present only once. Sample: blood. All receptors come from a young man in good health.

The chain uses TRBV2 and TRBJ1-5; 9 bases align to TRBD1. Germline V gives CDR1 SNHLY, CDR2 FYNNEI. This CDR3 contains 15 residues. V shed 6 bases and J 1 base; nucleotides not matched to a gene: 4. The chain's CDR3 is CASRRGTGSNQPQHF. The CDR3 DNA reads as TGTGCCAGCAGGCGCGGGACAGGGAGCAATCAGCCCCAGCATTTT.

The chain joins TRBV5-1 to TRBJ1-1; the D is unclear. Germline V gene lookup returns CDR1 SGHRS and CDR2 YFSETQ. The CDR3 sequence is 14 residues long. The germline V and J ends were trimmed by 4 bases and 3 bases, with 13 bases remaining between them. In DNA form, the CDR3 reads TGCGCCAGCAGCCCGTATGAACTATACACTGAAGCTTTCTTT. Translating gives CASSPYELYTEAFF.

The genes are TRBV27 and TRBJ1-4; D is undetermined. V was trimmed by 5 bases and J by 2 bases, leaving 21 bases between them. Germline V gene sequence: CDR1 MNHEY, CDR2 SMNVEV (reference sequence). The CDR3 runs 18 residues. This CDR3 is CASSLRAIPVGTNEKLFF. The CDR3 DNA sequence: TGTGCCAGCAGTCTACGGGCCATTCCAGTGGGGACTAATGAAAAACTGTTTTTT.

This CDR3 is CASSKNRGDNSPLHF. The CDR3 nucleotides read TGTGCCAGCAGCAAGAACAGGGGTGATAATTCACCCCTCCACTTT. The V and J genes are TRBV6-4 and TRBJ1-6; 7 bases match TRBD1. This CDR3 has 15 residues. Germline CDR1 and CDR2: MRHNA and SNTAGT. Trimming took 6 bases from V and 5 from J; bases not matched to a gene: 7.

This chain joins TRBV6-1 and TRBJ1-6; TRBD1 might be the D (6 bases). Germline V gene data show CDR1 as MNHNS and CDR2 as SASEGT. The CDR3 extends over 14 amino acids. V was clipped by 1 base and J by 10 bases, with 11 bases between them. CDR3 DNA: TGTGCCAGCAGTGAAGAACAGGGTCGCTCACCCCTCCACTTT. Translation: CASSEEQGRSPLHF.

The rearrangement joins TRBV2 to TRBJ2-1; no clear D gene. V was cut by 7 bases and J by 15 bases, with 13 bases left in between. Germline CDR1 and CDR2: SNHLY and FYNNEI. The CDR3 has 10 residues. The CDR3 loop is CASKVGLPFF. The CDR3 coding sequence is TGTGCCAGCAAGGTGGGGTTACCGTTCTTC.

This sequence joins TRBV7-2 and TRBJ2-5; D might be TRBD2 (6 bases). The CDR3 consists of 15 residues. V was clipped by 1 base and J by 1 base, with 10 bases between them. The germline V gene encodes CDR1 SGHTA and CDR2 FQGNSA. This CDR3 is CASSLGGAGQETQYF. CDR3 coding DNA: TGTGCCAGCAGCTTAGGAGGAGCGGGCCAAGAGACCCAGTACTTC.

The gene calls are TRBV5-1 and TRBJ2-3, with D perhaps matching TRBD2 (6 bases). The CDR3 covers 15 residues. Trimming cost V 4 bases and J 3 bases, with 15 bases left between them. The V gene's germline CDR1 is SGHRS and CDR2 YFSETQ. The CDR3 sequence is CASSRAGPKTDTQYF. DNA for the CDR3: TGCGCCAGCAGCCGGGCGGGGCCTAAGACAGATACGCAGTATTTT.

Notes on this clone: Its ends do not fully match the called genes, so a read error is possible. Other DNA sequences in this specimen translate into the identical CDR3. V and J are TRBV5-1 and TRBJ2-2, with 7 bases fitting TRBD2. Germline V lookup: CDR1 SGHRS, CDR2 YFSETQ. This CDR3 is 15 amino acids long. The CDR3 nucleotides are TGTGCCAGCAGCCCGACTAGCAAGAACACCGGGGAGCTGTTTTTT. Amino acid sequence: CASSPTSKNTGELFF.

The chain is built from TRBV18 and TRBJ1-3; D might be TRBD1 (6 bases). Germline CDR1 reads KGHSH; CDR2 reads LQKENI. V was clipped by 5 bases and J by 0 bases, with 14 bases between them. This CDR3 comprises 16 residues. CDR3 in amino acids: CASSGGTPFSGNTIYF. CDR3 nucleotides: TGTGCCAGCTCAGGCGGGACACCCTTCTCTGGAAACACCATATATTTT. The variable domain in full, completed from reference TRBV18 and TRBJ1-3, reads NAGVMQNPRHLVRRRGQEARLRCSPMKGHSHVYWYRQLPEEGLKFMVYLQKENIIDESGMPKERFSAEFPKEGPSILRIQQVVRGDSAAYFCASSGGTPFSGNTIYFGEGSWLTVV.

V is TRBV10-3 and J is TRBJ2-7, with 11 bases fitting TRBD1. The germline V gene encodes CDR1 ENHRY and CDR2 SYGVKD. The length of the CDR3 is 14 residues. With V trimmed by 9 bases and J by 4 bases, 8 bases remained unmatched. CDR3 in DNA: TGTGCCATTGGAGAGGGACAGGGGGGGTACGAGCAGTACTTC. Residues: CAIGEGQGGYEQYF.

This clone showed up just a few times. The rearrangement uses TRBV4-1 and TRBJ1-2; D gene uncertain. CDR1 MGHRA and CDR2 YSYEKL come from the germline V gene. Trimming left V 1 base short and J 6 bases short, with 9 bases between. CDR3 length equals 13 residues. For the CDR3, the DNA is TGCGCCAGCAGCCAAGCTAATAGGAATGGCTACACCTTC. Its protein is CASSQANRNGYTF.

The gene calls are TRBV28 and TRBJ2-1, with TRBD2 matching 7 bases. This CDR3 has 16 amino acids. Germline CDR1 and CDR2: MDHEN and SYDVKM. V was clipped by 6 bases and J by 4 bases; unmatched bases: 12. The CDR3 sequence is CASRAGVQTEYNEQFF. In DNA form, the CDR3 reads TGTGCCAGCAGGGCGGGGGTTCAAACCGAGTACAATGAGCAGTTCTTC.

The CDR3 nucleotides read TGTGCCAGCAGCCCACCAACCTACCGGGACGGGACCTACGAGCAGTACTTC. Translating gives CASSPPTYRDGTYEQYF. This chain joins TRBV5-4 and TRBJ2-7; the D gene could be TRBD1 or TRBD2 (5 bases each). Trimming removed 4 bases from V and 2 bases from J, with 22 bases in between. The CDR3 has 17 residues. The germline V gene has CDR1 SGHNT and CDR2 YYREEE (reference sequence).

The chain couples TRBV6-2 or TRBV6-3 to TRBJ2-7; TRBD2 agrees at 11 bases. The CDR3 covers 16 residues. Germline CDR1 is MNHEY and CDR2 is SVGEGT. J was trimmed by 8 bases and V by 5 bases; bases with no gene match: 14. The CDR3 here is CASSPTIAGGPVKQYF. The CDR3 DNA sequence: TGTGCCAGCAGTCCAACCATAGCGGGAGGGCCTGTTAAGCAGTACTTC.

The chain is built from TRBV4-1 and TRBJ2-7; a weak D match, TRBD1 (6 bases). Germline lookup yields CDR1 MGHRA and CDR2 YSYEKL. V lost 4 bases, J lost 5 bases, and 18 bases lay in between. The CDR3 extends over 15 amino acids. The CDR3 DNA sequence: TGCGCCAGCAGCCCACCGGACAGTATAGTTCACGAGCAGTACTTC. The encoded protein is CASSPPDSIVHEQYF.

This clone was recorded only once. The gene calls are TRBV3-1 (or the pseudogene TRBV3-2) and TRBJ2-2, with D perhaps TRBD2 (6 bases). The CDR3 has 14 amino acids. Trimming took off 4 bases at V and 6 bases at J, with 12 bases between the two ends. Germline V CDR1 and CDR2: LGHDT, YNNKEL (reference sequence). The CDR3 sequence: CASSPLEGAGELFF. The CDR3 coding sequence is TGTGCCAGCAGCCCCCTGGAGGGAGCCGGGGAGCTGTTTTTT.

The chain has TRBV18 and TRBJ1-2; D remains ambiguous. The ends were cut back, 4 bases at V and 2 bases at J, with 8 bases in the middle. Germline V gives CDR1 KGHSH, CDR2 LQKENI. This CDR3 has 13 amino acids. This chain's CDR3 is CASSLHWNYGYTF. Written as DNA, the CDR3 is TGTGCCAGCTCACTACACTGGAACTATGGCTACACCTTC.

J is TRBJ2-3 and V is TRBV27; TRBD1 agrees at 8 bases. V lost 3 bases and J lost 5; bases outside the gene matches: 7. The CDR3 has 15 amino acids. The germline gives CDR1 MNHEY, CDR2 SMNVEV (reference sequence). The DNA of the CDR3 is TGTGCCAGCAGTTTTAAAGGACAGGGTGTAGATACGCAGTATTTT. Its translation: CASSFKGQGVDTQYF.

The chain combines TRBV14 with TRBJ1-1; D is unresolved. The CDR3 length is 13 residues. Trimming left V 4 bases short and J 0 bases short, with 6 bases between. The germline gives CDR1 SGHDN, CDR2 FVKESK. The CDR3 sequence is CASSLSMNTEAFF. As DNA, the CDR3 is TGTGCCAGCAGCCTCTCTATGAACACTGAAGCTTTCTTT.

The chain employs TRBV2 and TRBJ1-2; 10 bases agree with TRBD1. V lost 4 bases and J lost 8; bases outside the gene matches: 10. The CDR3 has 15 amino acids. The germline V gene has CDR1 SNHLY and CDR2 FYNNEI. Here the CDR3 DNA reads TGTGCCAGCAGTGCGGCCGGGACAGGGGCGAGCGGCTACACCTTC. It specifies CASSAAGTGASGYTF.

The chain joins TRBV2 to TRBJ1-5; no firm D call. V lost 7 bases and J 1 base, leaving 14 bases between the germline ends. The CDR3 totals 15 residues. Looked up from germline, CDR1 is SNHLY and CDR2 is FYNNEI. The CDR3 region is CASTSEGRSNQPQHF. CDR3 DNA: TGTGCCAGCACCTCAGAGGGCCGGAGCAATCAGCCCCAGCATTTT. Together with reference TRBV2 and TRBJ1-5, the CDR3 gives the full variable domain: EPEVTQTPSHQVTQMGQEVILRCVPISNHLYFYWYRQILGQKVEFLVSFYNNEISEKSEIFDDQFSVERPDGSNFTLKIRSTKLEDSAMYFCASTSEGRSNQPQHFGDGTRLSIL.